This TCR beta chain was documented in a study of T cell responses to AZD1222 COVID-19 vaccine. This table comes from immunoSEQ multiplex PCR, and its TCRdb copy is limited to in-frame clones, with some not included. The sample holds roughly 140,000 clones, roughly 91% seen once. This clone was picked up one time. Its target is unknown. This CDR3 is 15 amino acids long. Germline trimming cut 8 bases from V and 2 bases from J; bases unmatched to any gene: 10. Germline V lookup: CDR1 SNHLY, CDR2 FYNNEI. The study's findings and limits: Compared with day 0, the breadth and depth of the Spike-specific TCR repertoire rose significantly after two doses of AZD1222. Repertoire samples came only from after the peak T cell response. Baseline seropositives among AZD1222 recipients totaled only 5 to 7. Most donors were white British, females outnumbered males, and clonal diversity was possibly underestimated.

The J gene is TRBJ1-2, the V gene TRBV2; TRBD1 matches 8 bases. Sequences were derived from peripheral blood, sampled on day 0 of AZD1222 vaccination. The TCR comes from an adult in good health. The CDR3, as DNA: TGTGCCAGCTCTACACAGGGGGGGGCGAACTATGGCTACACCTTC. Encoded protein: CASSTQGGANYGYTF.